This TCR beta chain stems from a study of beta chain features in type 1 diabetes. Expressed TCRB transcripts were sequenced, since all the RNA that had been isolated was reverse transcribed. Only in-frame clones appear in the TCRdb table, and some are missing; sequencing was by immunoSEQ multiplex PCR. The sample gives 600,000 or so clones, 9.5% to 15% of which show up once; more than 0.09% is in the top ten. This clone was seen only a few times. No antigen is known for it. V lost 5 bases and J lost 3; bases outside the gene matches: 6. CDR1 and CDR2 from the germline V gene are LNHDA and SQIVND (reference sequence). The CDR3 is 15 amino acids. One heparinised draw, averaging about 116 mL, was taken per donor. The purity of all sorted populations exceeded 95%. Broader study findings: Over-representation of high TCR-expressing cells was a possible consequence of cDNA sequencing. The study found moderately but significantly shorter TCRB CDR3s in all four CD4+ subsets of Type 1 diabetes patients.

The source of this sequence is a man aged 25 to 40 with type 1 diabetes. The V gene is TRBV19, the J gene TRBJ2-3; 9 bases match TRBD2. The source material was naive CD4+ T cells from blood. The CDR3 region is CASSPVGLATDTQYF. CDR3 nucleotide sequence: TGTGCCAGTAGTCCGGTGGGACTAGCAACAGATACGCAGTATTTT.